What follows is one TCR beta chain and its context. This clone's antigen is unknown. Per-base quality was not reported, and no clone a single base away is much larger than it. Based on the germline V gene, the CDR1 and CDR2 sequences are MDHEN and SYDVKM. The V and J ends are trimmed by 6 bases and 1 base, leaving 9 bases between them. The CDR3 numbers 13 residues from cysteine through phenylalanine. CDR3 DNA only is kept here, 39 bases in frame from base 1. This entry belongs to a study of human T cells and chemical hapten exposure (dated by TCRdb to the early 2020s). For context, the study as a whole: The libraries were sequenced as a pool, and the TCR yield per sample differed mostly because of small variations in library volumes within the pool. The study tracked peripheral blood TCR repertoire changes in vivo during primary and secondary sensitization to the hapten diphenylcyclopropenone (DPC) in alopecia patients. Each blood RNA sample was used to sequence both TCR alpha and TCR beta chains.

The time point label, as the study defines it: healthy volunteer bleed at 2 weeks. Unfractionated whole blood was collected in Tempus Blood RNA tubes, and total RNA was extracted from that blood. As TCR sequencing controls, five or six healthy volunteers were used, with blood taken at day 0, 2 weeks and 6 weeks. The receptor library was made with RACE. The reads were generated on a NextSeq 500. During library preparation, unique molecular identifiers were attached to individual cDNA molecules so that TCRs could be counted in a quantitative, reproducible way. For the original study's pipeline: A median of roughly 98,000 TCRs per sample was observed, with a range of roughly 20,000 to 700,000. V, J and CDR3 annotation of the TCR reads was carried out using the Decombinator software suite. To make PS versus PT1 abundance plots, every sample was subsampled to the same number of TCRs (28,000). Expanded TCRs were defined as absent before sensitization and observed at least eight times at the 2-week time point. Using fastp trimming at Q25 and MiXCR clonotype assembly, TCRdb reanalyzed the public sequencing data and kept in-frame beta chains. Under each unique CDR3 protein, matching rows form one entry showing the most common genes and DNA. None of the V and J calls come from the authors' own analysis; TCRdb made them. The table for this sample lists 130,000 or so distinct CDR3 sequences; approximately 8.3% of them were counted only once. Around 1.7% of the sample rests with the top ten.

What the authors observed across the whole study: After repeated subsampling, the strength of the expansion versus patch-test correlation and the threshold at which it became significant changed. DPC sensitization did not change how many TCRs were above 1 in 1000 frequency, and no evidence was found of alterations in global repertoire structure.

The V and J genes are TRBV28 and TRBJ2-5; no D gene call is confident. This receptor was taken from a male donor in good health. Some clones in this sample may be carry-over from other donors' samples. The sequencing sample was made of whole blood. The CDR3 here reads CASSLRPQETQYF. The nucleotide sequence is given as TGTGCCAGCAGCCTTCGGCCCCAAGAGACCCAGTACTTC. Where the CDR3 stops, the reference TRBV28 and TRBJ2-5 genes take over; the full variable domain is DVKVTQSSRYLVKRTGEKVFLECVQDMDHENMFWYRQDPGLGLRLIYFSYDVKMKEKGDIPEGYSVSREKKERFSLILESASTNQTSMYLCASSLRPQETQYFGPGTRLLVL.